The 32 T cell receptor beta chains in this list originate from one sample, sequenced in a study of Graves' ophthalmopathy and Graves' hyperthyroidism. The study amplified TCR beta CDR3 regions using RNA transcripts. HTBI primers were employed in first-round RT-PCR, then a second-round multiplex PCR followed. TCRdb independently ran MiXCR on the multiplex PCR reads; one entry per CDR3 protein. The sample has around 170,000 distinct CDR3 sequences, under 40% seen once. Source material: peripheral blood. The receptors were gathered from a woman between 40 and 55 years old with Graves' ophthalmopathy.

This clonotype was recorded at least ten times. This chain joins TRBV19 and TRBJ2-2, with a possible D match to TRBD1 (5 bases). V was clipped by 6 bases and J by 3 bases, with 11 bases between them. The length of the CDR3 is 14 residues. Germline assignment: CDR1 LNHDA and CDR2 SQIVND (reference sequence). Here the CDR3 reads CASSKRQHTGELFF. The DNA of the CDR3 is TGTGCCAGTAGCAAGAGACAGCACACCGGGGAGCTGTTTTTT.

This clonotype was observed a handful of times. V is TRBV6-2 or TRBV6-3 and J is TRBJ2-7; D is uncertain. Trimming pared 7 bases from V and 3 bases from J, leaving 13 bases between. Germline assignment: CDR1 MNHEY and CDR2 SVGEGT. This CDR3 spans 13 amino acids. This chain's CDR3 is CASTGVGFYEQYF. Here the CDR3 DNA reads TGTGCCAGCACCGGCGTGGGATTCTACGAGCAGTACTTC.

The chain joins TRBV18 to TRBJ2-5, with D perhaps being TRBD1 or TRBD2 (5 bases each). V was clipped by 5 bases and J by 4 bases, with 17 bases between them. Germline-derived CDR1 and CDR2 are KGHSH and LQKENI. The CDR3 contains 15 residues. The CDR3 reads CASSGTGTQGETQYF. The CDR3 coding sequence is TGTGCCAGCTCAGGGACCGGGACCCAGGGAGAGACCCAGTACTTC.

This clonotype came up many times. The V and J genes are TRBV7-8 and TRBJ1-2; D uncertain. There are 14 residues in the CDR3. The V end lost 0 bases, the J end lost 2 bases, and 7 bases lay between the germline ends. Looked up from germline, CDR1 is SGHVS and CDR2 is FQNEAQ. CDR3 sequence (DNA): TGTGCCAGCAGCTTAGCATGGCGGAACTATGGCTACACCTTC. Protein product: CASSLAWRNYGYTF.

The table lists this clonotype with many counts. The chain combines TRBV20-1 with TRBJ1-5, with unresolved D. Trimming took 3 bases from V and 2 from J, leaving 11 bases between them. Germline V gene lookup returns CDR1 DFQATT and CDR2 SNEGSKA (reference sequence). CDR3 length: 14 residues. CDR3 amino acids: CSASLGLGNQPQHF. CDR3 nucleotides: TGCAGTGCTAGTTTGGGTCTGGGCAATCAGCCCCAGCATTTT.

This clonotype showed up many times. The gene calls are TRBV12-3 or TRBV12-4 and TRBJ1-5, with D possibly TRBD1 on 6 matching bases. This CDR3 is 15 amino acids long. The V and J ends lost 6 bases and 4 bases respectively, with 16 bases between them. The CDR3 DNA follows: TGTGCCAGCAGACCGGACAGTGGAGAAAATCAGCCCCAGCATTTT. Translated, it gives CASRPDSGENQPQHF.

This chain connects TRBV11-1 to TRBJ2-5; the D gene is possibly TRBD2 (5 bases). The CDR3 consists of 19 residues. Trimming pared 1 base from V and 5 bases from J, leaving 26 bases between. CDR1 and CDR2 (germline): SGHAT, FQDESV (reference sequence). The CDR3 reads CASSLGHQTKAAIRETQYF. CDR3 nucleotides: TGTGCCAGCAGCTTAGGTCATCAGACTAAAGCGGCTATTCGGGAGACCCAGTACTTC.

The chain combines TRBV7-2 with TRBJ2-3; 13 bases fit TRBD2. Trimming removed 4 bases from V and 1 base from J; junction bases left unmatched: 11. The CDR3 sequence is 19 residues long. Germline CDR1 SGHTA, CDR2 FQGNSA. CDR3 nucleotide sequence: TGTGCCAGCAGCTGGACTAGCGGGAGTACGGCTTCCGGCACAGATACGCAGTATTTT. Protein product: CASSWTSGSTASGTDTQYF.

This clonotype appeared a few times. The chain combines TRBV25-1 with TRBJ1-2; D is uncertain. The CDR3 has 16 residues. In germline, CDR1 is MGHDK, CDR2 SYGVNS. The V gene lost 5 bases and the J gene lost 4 bases, with 20 bases spanning the gap. The CDR3 reads CASSNYFLTWSYGYTF. The CDR3 region has the DNA TGTGCCAGCAGTAACTACTTCTTAACATGGAGCTATGGCTACACCTTC.

The chain joins TRBV19 to TRBJ2-5, with 11 bases fitting TRBD2. This CDR3 is built from 15 residues. V was pared by 1 base and J by 5 bases, with 3 bases of the junction left unmatched. CDR1 LNHDA and CDR2 SQIVND come from the germline V gene (reference sequence). Here the CDR3 reads CASSIVSSGRETQYF. DNA for the CDR3: TGTGCCAGTAGTATAGTGTCTAGCGGGAGGGAGACCCAGTACTTC.

This clonotype was counted ten times or more. J is TRBJ1-1 and V is TRBV29-1; perhaps TRBD1 as D (6 bases). Germline loops: CDR1 SQVTM, CDR2 ANQGSEA. The V end lost 7 bases, the J end lost 6 bases, and 21 bases lay between the germline ends. This CDR3 is built from 14 residues. The CDR3 region has the DNA TGCAGCGCCGCCTGGCTGGCAGGGGAGCCTGAAGCTTTCTTT. It codes for CSAAWLAGEPEAFF.

This clonotype was picked up many times. The chain uses TRBV28 and TRBJ2-7, with 10 positions matching TRBD1. Germline V gives CDR1 MDHEN, CDR2 SYDVKM. The CDR3 is 16 residues long. Trimming removed 1 base from V and 2 bases from J; junction bases left unmatched: 5. The CDR3 DNA reads TGTGCCAGCAGTTTATTGGGACAGGGGTCTCCCTACGAGCAGTACTTC. It translates to CASSLLGQGSPYEQYF.

The chain joins TRBV25-1 to TRBJ1-1; the D gene is possibly TRBD1 (5 bases). Trimming left V 4 bases short and J 4 bases short, with 10 bases between. The CDR3 spans 13 residues. CDR1 and CDR2 (germline): MGHDK, SYGVNS. This CDR3 reads CASSAGGGTEAFF. Here the CDR3 DNA reads TGTGCCAGCAGTGCTGGGGGAGGCACTGAAGCTTTCTTT.

This clonotype appeared many times. This rearrangement joins TRBV12-5 to TRBJ2-7; no reliable D call. CDR3 length: 15 residues. CDR1 LGHNT and CDR2 FRNRAP come from the germline V gene. V lost 2 bases and J lost 7, with 18 bases in between. The CDR3 sequence: CASGLNRPFDEEQYF. The DNA for the CDR3 is TGTGCTAGTGGTTTGAACAGACCCTTTGACGAAGAGCAGTACTTC.

This clonotype was seen repeatedly, ten times or more. The chain combines TRBV20-1 with TRBJ2-3; 9 nucleotides agree with TRBD1. With V trimmed by 4 bases and J by 5 bases, 22 bases remained unmatched. The CDR3 is 19 amino acids. Germline loops: CDR1 DFQATT, CDR2 SNEGSKA (reference sequence). The CDR3 loop reads CSAMGSGTGRLPMKDTQYF. CDR3 DNA: TGCAGTGCTATGGGCTCCGGGACAGGGAGACTGCCGATGAAAGATACGCAGTATTTT.

This clonotype was seen repeatedly, ten times or more. The chain is built from TRBV13 and TRBJ2-5; 12 bases are shared with TRBD2. The junction had 4 bases not matched to a gene; V was cut back by 4 bases and J by 4 bases. The V gene's germline CDR1 is PRHDT and CDR2 FYEKMQ (reference sequence). The CDR3 has 15 residues. CDR3 sequence (DNA): TGTGCCAGCAGCTACACGACTAGCGGGAGAGAGACCCAGTACTTC. Its translation is CASSYTTSGRETQYF.

This clonotype was seen ten or more times. The CDR3: CASSLVVQAGPQETQYF. In DNA, the CDR3 is TGTGCCAGCAGCTTAGTCGTTCAAGCTGGGCCGCAAGAGACCCAGTACTTC. The chain couples TRBV7-2 to TRBJ2-5; D unclear. The CDR3 loop spans 17 amino acids. CDR1 and CDR2 from the germline V gene are SGHTA and FQGNSA. V lost 1 base and J lost 2, with 17 bases in between.

This clonotype showed up many times. The chain couples TRBV5-1 to TRBJ2-2; 10 nucleotides align to TRBD1. Germline assignment: CDR1 SGHRS and CDR2 YFSETQ. V shed 4 bases and J 0 bases; nucleotides not matched to a gene: 6. The CDR3 contains 17 residues. DNA of the CDR3: TGCGCCAGCAGCCCCTCTGGACAGGGGGCGAACACCGGGGAGCTGTTTTTT. Amino acid sequence: CASSPSGQGANTGELFF.

Ten or more counts support this clonotype. The J gene is TRBJ2-7, the V gene TRBV28; maybe TRBD2 (6 bases). Trimming took off 5 bases at V and 9 bases at J, with 20 bases between the two ends. The CDR3 extends over 14 amino acids. Germline V CDR1 and CDR2: MDHEN, SYDVKM. The CDR3 bases are TGTGCCAGCAGTAGCGGAGGGCCTTCCGAAGGGCAGTACTTC. Its protein product is CASSSGGPSEGQYF.

This clonotype occurred once. The chain combines TRBV11-2 with TRBJ2-5; 11 positions agree with TRBD1. Germline V gene lookup returns CDR1 SGHAT and CDR2 FQNNGV. The CDR3 totals 14 residues. V trimming: 8 bases; J trimming: 5 bases; junction bases outside the gene matches: 7. The CDR3 region is CASRTGGALETQYF. The CDR3 coding sequence is TGTGCCAGCCGGACAGGGGGCGCGTTGGAGACCCAGTACTTC.

The genes are TRBV7-6 and TRBJ2-7; D call uncertain. Looked up from germline, CDR1 is SGHVS and CDR2 is FNYEAQ. The V end was cut by 0 bases, the J end by 6 bases, with 9 bases between. This CDR3 has 13 amino acids. CDR3 sequence reads: CASSLAFDGEQYF. The CDR3 nucleotides are TGTGCCAGCAGCTTAGCTTTCGATGGCGAGCAGTACTTC.

This clonotype has a count of ten or more. V is TRBV6-2 or TRBV6-3 and J is TRBJ2-6; TRBD1 might be the D (5 bases). V lost 0 bases and J lost 1, with 7 bases in between. Per the germline V gene, CDR1 is MNHEY and CDR2 is SVGEGT. CDR3 length: 16 amino acids. CDR3 amino acids: CASSYSRASGANVLTF. CDR3 nucleotide sequence: TGTGCCAGCAGTTACTCCAGGGCGTCTGGGGCCAACGTCCTGACTTTC.

This clonotype was counted many times. This chain links TRBV12-3 or TRBV12-4 with TRBJ2-2, with D perhaps TRBD2 (7 bases). The CDR3 covers 15 residues. Trimming took 8 bases from V and 0 from J, leaving 13 bases between them. The DNA for the CDR3 is TGTGCCAGCGGAAGGGGGGGATCGAACACCGGGGAGCTGTTTTTT. This sequence encodes CASGRGGSNTGELFF.

The gene calls are TRBV11-2 and TRBJ2-2; D unresolved. Germline CDR1 and CDR2: SGHAT and FQNNGV. This CDR3 has 15 residues. Trimming shortened V by 0 bases and J by 5 bases, and 10 bases separated the two germline ends. CDR3 in DNA: TGTGCCAGCAGCTTAGACGGTTTTTGGACCGGGGAGCTGTTTTTT. Its translation: CASSLDGFWTGELFF. Drawing the rest from reference TRBV11-2 and TRBJ2-2, the complete variable domain is EAGVAQSPRYKIIEKRQSVAFWCNPISGHATLYWYQQILGQGPKLLIQFQNNGVVDDSQLPKDRFSAERLKGVDSTLKIQPAKLEDSAVYLCASSLDGFWTGELFFGEGSRLTVL.

This clonotype was seen just once. This chain joins TRBV6-5 and TRBJ1-1; no firm D call. The germline V and J ends were trimmed by 4 bases and 11 bases, with 11 bases remaining between them. Germline-derived CDR1 and CDR2 are MNHEY and SVGAGI. The CDR3 sequence is 11 residues long. The CDR3 nucleotides are TGTGCCAGCAGTTCAGAATCTCGGGCTTTCTTT. Its protein product is CASSSESRAFF.

A few counts support this clonotype. One junction end does not reproduce the germline sequence, and a read error may be involved. V usage is TRBV7-6 and J usage is TRBJ1-2, with 7 bases fitting TRBD1. Per the germline V gene, CDR1 is SGHVS and CDR2 is FNYEAQ. The length of the CDR3 is 15 residues. This chain's CDR3 is CASSATGAANCGYTF. The DNA of the CDR3 is TGTGCCAGCAGCGCTACAGGGGCGGCTAACTGTGGCTACACCTTC.

The table lists this clonotype with a count of one. This rearrangement joins TRBV20-1 to TRBJ2-5, with 7 bases that match TRBD2. Germline V gives CDR1 DFQATT, CDR2 SNEGSKA (reference sequence). V shed 5 bases and J 4 bases; nucleotides not matched to a gene: 4. There are 12 residues in the CDR3. CDR3 sequence: CSASTSRETQYF. The CDR3 DNA is TGCAGTGCTTCGACTAGCAGAGAGACCCAGTACTTC.

This chain uses TRBV6-2 or TRBV6-3 with TRBJ1-2, with D unclear. This CDR3 contains 14 residues. CDR1 and CDR2 from the germline V gene are MNHEY and SVGEGT. V was clipped by 2 bases and J by 7 bases, with 14 bases between them. The chain's CDR3 is CASSYLAGFGGYTF. The CDR3 DNA reads TGTGCCAGCAGTTACCTAGCCGGGTTCGGTGGCTACACCTTC.

This clonotype was recorded a few times. This chain links TRBV6-1 with TRBJ1-1; D perhaps matches TRBD1 (5 bases). V was shortened by 0 bases and J by 0 bases, with 11 bases between the two germline ends. In germline, CDR1 is MNHNS, CDR2 SASEGT. This CDR3 is built from 16 residues. In DNA form, the CDR3 reads TGTGCCAGCAGTGAAGCCTTCGTCAGGGTGAACACTGAAGCTTTCTTT. It encodes CASSEAFVRVNTEAFF.

This clonotype has a count of ten or more. The chain couples TRBV5-1 to TRBJ2-7, with no clear D. Trimming removed 7 bases from V and 6 bases from J, with 23 bases in between. CDR3 length equals 15 residues. The V gene's germline CDR1 is SGHRS and CDR2 YFSETQ. CDR3 nucleotides: TGCGCCAGCTACCAACGGTCAGCGAACCCGGGCGAGCAGTACTTC. Protein sequence: CASYQRSANPGEQYF.

This clonotype was seen at least ten times. The chain has TRBV29-1 and TRBJ1-2; D possibly corresponds to TRBD1 (6 bases). The V gene lost 6 bases and the J gene lost 7 bases, with 15 bases spanning the gap. From germline, CDR1 is SQVTM and CDR2 ANQGSEA. The length of the CDR3 is 12 residues. The CDR3 DNA follows: TGCAGCGTCGTCGGGGCAGGGGTTGGCTACACCTTC. Translating it yields CSVVGAGVGYTF.

This clonotype has at least ten counts. This chain connects TRBV11-2 to TRBJ2-7; 8 nucleotides align to TRBD2. The V gene end was trimmed by 6 bases and the J gene end by 0 bases; junction bases not matched to a gene: 4. CDR1 SGHAT and CDR2 FQNNGV come from the germline V gene. The CDR3 length is 14 residues. CDR3 in amino acids: CASSYSGTSYEQYF. CDR3 DNA sequence: TGTGCCAGCAGTTATAGCGGGACCTCCTACGAGCAGTACTTC.